This TCR beta chain came from a study of OX40 agonist ivuxolimab in advanced cancers. In terms of the full investigation: The costimulatory receptor OX40 (CD134) was targeted by ivuxolimab, a fully human IgG2 agonistic monoclonal antibody. Of the approximately 50 dose-escalation patients, hepatocellular carcinoma was present in 19, melanoma in around 15, renal cell carcinoma in 9 and head and neck cancer in 9. A male proportion of roughly 85% and a mean age of roughly 55 years, ranging from about 23 to 90, were recorded for the dose-escalation cohort. Patients were allowed to have had prior anti-PD-1, anti-PD-L1 or anti-CTLA-4 therapy, and approximately 40% of the dose-escalation patients had been treated with checkpoint inhibitors. Peripheral TCRbeta sequencing aimed to test whether ivuxolimab altered TCR sequence diversity and caused clonal T-cell expansion. Three dose-escalation patients achieved partial responses, one with hepatocellular carcinoma and two with cutaneous melanoma. The monotherapy dose-escalation portion (N ≈ 55 patients) of the phase I ivuxolimab trial is reported in the paper. Intravenous ivuxolimab was administered to patients every 2 weeks at six dose levels: 0.01, 0.1, 0.3, 1.5, 3 and 10 mg/kg. Paper-wide results and their limitations: Low levels of normalized T-cell clonal expansion were also seen in some patients who did not respond. At doses from 0.1 to 3.0 mg/kg, clonal expansion was seen in both CD4+ and CD8+ blood T cells between baseline and week 6. The antigen specificity of the clonally expanded peripheral T cells was not determined. After ivuxolimab, expanded clones were on average more numerous among CD8+ T cells than among CD4+ T cells. Partial responders in the 0.1-3.0 mg/kg groups had among the lowest normalized peripheral clonal expansion, especially among CD8+ T cells.

Patients with autoimmune disease history or receiving systemic immunosuppression were excluded from the trial. Peripheral blood for TCR sequencing was collected from all dose cohorts at baseline, on cycle 4 day 1, and on cycle 7 day 1. Samples came from an open-label, multicenter, first-in-human phase I dose-escalation trial of ivuxolimab. Adults with locally advanced or metastatic head and neck squamous cell, hepatocellular, melanoma or renal cell carcinoma were enrolled in the trial. CD4+ and CD8+ T cells were sorted separately from peripheral blood before TCR sequencing. From the cysteine up to the phenylalanine, the CDR3 has a length of 17 residues. Only the CDR3 DNA stays, 51 bases, in frame from base 1. In the germline V gene, CDR1 corresponds to MDHEN and CDR2 to SYDVKM. Germline trimming: 4 bases from V, 6 bases from J; junction bases outside gene matches: 10. Notes on this clone: The target of this receptor is not known. No per-base quality is available; no much larger clone lies one base away.

For sequencing of the TCRbeta CDR3 region, genomic DNA was extracted from the sorted cells. The immunoSEQ Assay was used to sequence the TCRbeta CDR3 regions. The clones in this table, taken by TCRdb from immuneACCESS, are in-frame only. Not every clone is retained; where verified, under half of the shortfall comes from an unresolved V gene, and the cause of the rest is unknown. Present in this sample are 25,000 to 30,000 clones, approximately 86% of which were seen just once. More than 25% of the sample belongs to the ten largest clones. Sequencing used CD4+ or CD8+ T cells sorted from blood, obtained in a trial of the OX40 agonist ivuxolimab. The receptor chain draws on TRBV28 and TRBJ2-1; the junction holds 12 bases that match TRBD2. This TCR was sampled from an adult with an advanced solid tumor such as melanoma, head and neck, liver or kidney cancer. This receptor carries the CDR3 CASSSDLAGGRGNEQFF. In nucleotides, the sequence is TGTGCCAGCAGTTCAGATCTAGCGGGGGGGCGAGGCAATGAGCAGTTCTTC.